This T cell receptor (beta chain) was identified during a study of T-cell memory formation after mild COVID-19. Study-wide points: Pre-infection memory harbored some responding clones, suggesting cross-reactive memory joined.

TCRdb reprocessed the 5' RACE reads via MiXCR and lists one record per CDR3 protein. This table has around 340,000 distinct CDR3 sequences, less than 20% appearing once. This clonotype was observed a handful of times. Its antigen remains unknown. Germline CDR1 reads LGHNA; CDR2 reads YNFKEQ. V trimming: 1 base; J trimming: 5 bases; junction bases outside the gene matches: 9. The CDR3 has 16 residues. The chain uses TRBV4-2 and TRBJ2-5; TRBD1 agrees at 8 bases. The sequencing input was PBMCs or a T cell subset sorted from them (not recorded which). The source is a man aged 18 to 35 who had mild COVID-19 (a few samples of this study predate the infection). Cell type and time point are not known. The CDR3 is CASSQGWQGAEETQYF. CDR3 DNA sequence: TGTGCCAGCAGCCAAGGCTGGCAGGGGGCGGAGGAGACCCAGTACTTC.